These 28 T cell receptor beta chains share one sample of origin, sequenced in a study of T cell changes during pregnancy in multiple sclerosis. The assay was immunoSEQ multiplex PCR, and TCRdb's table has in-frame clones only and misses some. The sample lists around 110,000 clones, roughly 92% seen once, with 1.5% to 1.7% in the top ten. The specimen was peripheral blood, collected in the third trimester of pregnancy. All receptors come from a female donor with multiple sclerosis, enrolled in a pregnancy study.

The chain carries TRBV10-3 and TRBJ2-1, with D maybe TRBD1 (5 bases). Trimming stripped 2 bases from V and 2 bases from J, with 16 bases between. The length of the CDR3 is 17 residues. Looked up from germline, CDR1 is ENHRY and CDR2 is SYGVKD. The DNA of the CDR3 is TGTGCCATCAGTGAGCCGGTCCGAAGGGGCACCTACAATGAGCAGTTCTTC. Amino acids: CAISEPVRRGTYNEQFF.

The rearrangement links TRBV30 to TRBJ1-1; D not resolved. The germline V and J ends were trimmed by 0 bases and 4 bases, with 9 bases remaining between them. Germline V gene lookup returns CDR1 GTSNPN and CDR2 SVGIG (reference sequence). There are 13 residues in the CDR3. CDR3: CAWSVSRGTEAFF. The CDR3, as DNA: TGTGCCTGGAGTGTAAGCCGGGGCACTGAAGCTTTCTTT. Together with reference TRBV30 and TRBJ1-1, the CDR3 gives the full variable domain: SQTIHQWPATLVQPVGSPLSLECTVEGTSNPNLYWYRQAAGRGLQLLFYSVGIGQISSEVPQNLSASRPQDRQFILSSKKLLLSDSGFYLCAWSVSRGTEAFFGQGTRLTVV.

The CDR3 DNA follows: TGTGCCTGGAGTGGACAGTCTAGCAATCAGCCCCAGCATTTT. Protein sequence: CAWSGQSSNQPQHF. The chain employs TRBV30 and TRBJ1-5; a possible D gene is TRBD1 (5 bases). CDR1 is GTSNPN, CDR2 SVGIG, per germline (reference sequence). CDR3 length: 14 residues. Trimming took 1 base from V and 0 from J, leaving 7 bases between them.

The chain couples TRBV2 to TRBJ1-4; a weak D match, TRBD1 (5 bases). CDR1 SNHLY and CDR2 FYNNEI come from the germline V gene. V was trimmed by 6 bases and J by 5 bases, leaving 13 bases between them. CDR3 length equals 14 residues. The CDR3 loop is CASSAGGSNEKLFF. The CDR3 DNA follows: TGTGCCAGCAGCGCGGGGGGTTCGAATGAAAAACTGTTTTTT.

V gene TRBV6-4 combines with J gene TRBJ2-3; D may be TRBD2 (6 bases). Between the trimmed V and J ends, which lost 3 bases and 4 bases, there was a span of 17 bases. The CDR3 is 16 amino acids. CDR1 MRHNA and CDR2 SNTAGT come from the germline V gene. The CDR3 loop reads CASSEVAGRPPDTQYF. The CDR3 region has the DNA TGTGCCAGCAGTGAGGTTGCGGGAAGACCCCCAGATACGCAGTATTTT.

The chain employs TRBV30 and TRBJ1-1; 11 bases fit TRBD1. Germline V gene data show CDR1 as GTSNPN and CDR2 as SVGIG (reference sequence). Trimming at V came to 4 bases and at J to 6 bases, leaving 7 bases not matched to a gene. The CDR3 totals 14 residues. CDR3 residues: CAWNSGQGAPEAFF. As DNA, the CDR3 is TGTGCCTGGAATTCAGGACAGGGGGCTCCTGAAGCTTTCTTT.

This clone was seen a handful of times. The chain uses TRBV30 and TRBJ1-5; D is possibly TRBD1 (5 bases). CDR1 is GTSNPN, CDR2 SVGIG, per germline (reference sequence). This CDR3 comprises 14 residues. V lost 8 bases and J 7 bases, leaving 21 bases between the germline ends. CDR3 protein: CAVEAGGAYQPQHF. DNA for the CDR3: TGTGCCGTGGAGGCGGGAGGGGCTTACCAGCCCCAGCATTTT.

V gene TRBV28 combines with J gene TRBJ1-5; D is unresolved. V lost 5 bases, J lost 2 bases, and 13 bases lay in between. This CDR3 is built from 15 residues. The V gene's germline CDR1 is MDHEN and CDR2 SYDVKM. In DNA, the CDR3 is TGTGCCAGCAGTCTAGGAGCGGTGGGCAATCAGCCCCAGCATTTT. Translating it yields CASSLGAVGNQPQHF.

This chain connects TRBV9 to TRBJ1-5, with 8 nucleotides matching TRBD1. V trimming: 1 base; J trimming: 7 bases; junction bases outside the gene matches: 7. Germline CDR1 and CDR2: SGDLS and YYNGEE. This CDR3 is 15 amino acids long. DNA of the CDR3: TGTGCCAGCAGCGTATCATTGGGACAGGTCCAGCCCCAGCATTTT. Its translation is CASSVSLGQVQPQHF.

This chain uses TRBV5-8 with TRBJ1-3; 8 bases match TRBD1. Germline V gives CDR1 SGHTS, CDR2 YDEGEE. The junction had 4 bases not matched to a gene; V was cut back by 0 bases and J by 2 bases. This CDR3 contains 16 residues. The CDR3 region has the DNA TGTGCCAGCAGCTTGGACAGGGGGACTACTGGAAACACCATATATTTT. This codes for CASSLDRGTTGNTIYF.

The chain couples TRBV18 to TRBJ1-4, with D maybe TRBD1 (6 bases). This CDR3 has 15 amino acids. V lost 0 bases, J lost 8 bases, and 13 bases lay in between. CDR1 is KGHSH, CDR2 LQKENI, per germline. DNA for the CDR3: TGTGCCAGCTCACCACCGCAGGGGATCGGAGAAAAACTGTTTTTT. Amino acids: CASSPPQGIGEKLFF.

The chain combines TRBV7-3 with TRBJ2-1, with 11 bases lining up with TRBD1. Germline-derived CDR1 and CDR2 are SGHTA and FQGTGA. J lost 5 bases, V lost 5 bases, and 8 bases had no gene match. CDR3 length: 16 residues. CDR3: CASSEIAGQGDNEQFF. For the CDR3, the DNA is TGTGCCAGCAGCGAAATTGCGGGACAGGGGGACAATGAGCAGTTCTTC.

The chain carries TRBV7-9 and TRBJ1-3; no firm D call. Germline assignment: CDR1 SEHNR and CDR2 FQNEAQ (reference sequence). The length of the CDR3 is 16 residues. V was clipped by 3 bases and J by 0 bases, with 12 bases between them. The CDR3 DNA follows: TGTGCCAGCAGCTTGCTACAGCCCTTCTCTGGAAACACCATATATTTT. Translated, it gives CASSLLQPFSGNTIYF.

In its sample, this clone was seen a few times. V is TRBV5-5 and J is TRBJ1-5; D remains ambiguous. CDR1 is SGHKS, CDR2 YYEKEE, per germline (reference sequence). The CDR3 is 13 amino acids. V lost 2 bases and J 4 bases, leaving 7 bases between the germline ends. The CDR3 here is CASSFTGNQPQHF. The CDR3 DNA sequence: TGTGCCAGCAGCTTCACTGGTAATCAGCCCCAGCATTTT.

The DNA of the CDR3 is TGTGCCAGTAGTCCGCGGAGGGGAGGCAATCAGCCCCAGCATTTT. Translated: CASSPRRGGNQPQHF. The genes are TRBV19 and TRBJ1-5, with D perhaps matching TRBD1 (5 bases). Trimming left V 5 bases short and J 2 bases short, with 13 bases between. Germline V lookup: CDR1 LNHDA, CDR2 SQIVND (reference sequence). This CDR3 contains 15 residues.

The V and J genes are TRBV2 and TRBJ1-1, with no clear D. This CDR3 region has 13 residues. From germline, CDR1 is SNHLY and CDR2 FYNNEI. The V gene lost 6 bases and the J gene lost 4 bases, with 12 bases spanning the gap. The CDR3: CASRPDMGTEAFF. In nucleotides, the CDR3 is TGTGCCAGCAGGCCCGACATGGGCACTGAAGCTTTCTTT.

CDR3 in amino acids: CASSLGDSADTQYF. Written as DNA, the CDR3 is TGCGCCAGCAGCCTCGGTGATAGCGCAGATACGCAGTATTTT. The chain joins TRBV5-1 to TRBJ2-3; a weak D match, TRBD2 (5 bases). The CDR3 loop spans 14 amino acids. V was pared by 4 bases and J by 4 bases, with 13 bases between. Germline assignment: CDR1 SGHRS and CDR2 YFSETQ.

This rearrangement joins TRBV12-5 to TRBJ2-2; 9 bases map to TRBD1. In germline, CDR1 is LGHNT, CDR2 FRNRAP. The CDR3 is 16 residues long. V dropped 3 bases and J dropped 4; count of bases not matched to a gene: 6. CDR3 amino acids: CASGFGQGSTTGELFF. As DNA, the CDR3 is TGTGCTAGTGGTTTTGGACAGGGGAGCACCACCGGGGAGCTGTTTTTT.

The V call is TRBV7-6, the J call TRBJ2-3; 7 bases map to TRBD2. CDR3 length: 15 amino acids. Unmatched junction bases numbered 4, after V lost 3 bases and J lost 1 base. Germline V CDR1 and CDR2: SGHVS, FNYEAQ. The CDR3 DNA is TGTGCCAGCAGCTTCGGCGGGGGAGGCACAGATACGCAGTATTTT. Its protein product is CASSFGGGGTDTQYF.

CDR3 sequence: CASSAGLTPYNEQFF. In DNA form, the CDR3 reads TGTGCCAGTAGTGCGGGACTGACTCCCTACAATGAGCAGTTCTTC. The rearrangement uses TRBV19 and TRBJ2-1; D possibly corresponds to TRBD2 (6 bases). Germline CDR1 reads LNHDA; CDR2 reads SQIVND (reference sequence). Deletions cut 5 bases from V and 2 bases from J, with 13 bases between. The CDR3 contains 15 residues.

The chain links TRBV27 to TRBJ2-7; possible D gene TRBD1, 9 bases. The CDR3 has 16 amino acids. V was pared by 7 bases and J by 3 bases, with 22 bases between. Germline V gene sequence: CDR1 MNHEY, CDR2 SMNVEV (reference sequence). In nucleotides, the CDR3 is TGTGCCAGCACTCCCCGGGGGGGGACAGGGTACTACGAGCAGTACTTC. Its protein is CASTPRGGTGYYEQYF.

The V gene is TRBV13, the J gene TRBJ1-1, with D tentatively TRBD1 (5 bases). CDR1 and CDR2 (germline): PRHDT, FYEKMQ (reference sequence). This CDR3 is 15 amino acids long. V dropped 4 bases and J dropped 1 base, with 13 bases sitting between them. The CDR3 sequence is CASSSSGVQNTEAFF. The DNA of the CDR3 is TGTGCCAGCAGCTCCTCGGGGGTCCAGAACACTGAAGCTTTCTTT. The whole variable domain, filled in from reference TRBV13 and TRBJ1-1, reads AAGVIQSPRHLIKEKRETATLKCYPIPRHDTVYWYQQGPGQDPQFLISFYEKMQSDKGSIPDRFSAQQFSDYHSELNMSSLELGDSALYFCASSSSGVQNTEAFFGQGTRLTVV.

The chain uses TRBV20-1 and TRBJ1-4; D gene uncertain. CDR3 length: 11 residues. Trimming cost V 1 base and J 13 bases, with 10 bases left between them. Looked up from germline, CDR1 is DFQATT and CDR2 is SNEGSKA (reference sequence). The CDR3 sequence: CSARAPGRLFF. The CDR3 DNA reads TGCAGTGCTAGAGCCCCGGGTCGACTGTTTTTT.

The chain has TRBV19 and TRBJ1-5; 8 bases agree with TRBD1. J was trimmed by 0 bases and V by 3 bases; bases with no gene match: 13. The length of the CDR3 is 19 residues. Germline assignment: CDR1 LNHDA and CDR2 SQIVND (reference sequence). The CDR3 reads CASSIGTGQVSSSNQPQHF. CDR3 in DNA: TGTGCCAGTAGTATTGGGACAGGACAGGTTAGTAGTAGCAATCAGCCCCAGCATTTT. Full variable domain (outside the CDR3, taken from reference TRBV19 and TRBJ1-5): DGGITQSPKYLFRKEGQNVTLSCEQNLNHDAMYWYRQDPGQGLRLIYYSQIVNDFQKGDIAEGYSVSREKKESFPLTVTSAQKNPTAFYLCASSIGTGQVSSSNQPQHFGDGTRLSIL.

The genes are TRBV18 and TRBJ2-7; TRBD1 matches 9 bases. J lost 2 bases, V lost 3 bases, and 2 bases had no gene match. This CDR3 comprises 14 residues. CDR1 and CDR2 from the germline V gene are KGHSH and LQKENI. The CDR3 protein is CASSPGQGTYEQYF. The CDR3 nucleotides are TGTGCCAGCTCACCGGGACAGGGCACCTACGAGCAGTACTTC.

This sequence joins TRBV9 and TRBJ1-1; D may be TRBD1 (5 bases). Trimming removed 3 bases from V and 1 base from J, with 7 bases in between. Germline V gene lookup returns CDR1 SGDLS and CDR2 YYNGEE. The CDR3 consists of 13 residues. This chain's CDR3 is CASSEGKNTEAFF. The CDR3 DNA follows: TGTGCCAGCAGCGAGGGGAAGAACACTGAAGCTTTCTTT.

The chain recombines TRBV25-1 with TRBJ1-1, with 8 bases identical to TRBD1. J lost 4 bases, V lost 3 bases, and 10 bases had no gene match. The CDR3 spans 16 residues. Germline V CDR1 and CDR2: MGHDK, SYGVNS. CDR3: CASSEPGQGWVTEAFF. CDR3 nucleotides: TGTGCCAGCAGTGAGCCCGGACAGGGTTGGGTCACTGAAGCTTTCTTT.

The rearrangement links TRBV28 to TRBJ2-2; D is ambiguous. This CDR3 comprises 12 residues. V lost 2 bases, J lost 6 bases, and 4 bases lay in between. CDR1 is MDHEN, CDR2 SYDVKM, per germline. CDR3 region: CASSLGPGELFF. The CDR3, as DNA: TGTGCCAGCAGTTTAGGCCCCGGGGAGCTGTTTTTT. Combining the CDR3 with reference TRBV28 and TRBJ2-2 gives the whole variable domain DVKVTQSSRYLVKRTGEKVFLECVQDMDHENMFWYRQDPGLGLRLIYFSYDVKMKEKGDIPEGYSVSREKKERFSLILESASTNQTSMYLCASSLGPGELFFGEGSRLTVL.